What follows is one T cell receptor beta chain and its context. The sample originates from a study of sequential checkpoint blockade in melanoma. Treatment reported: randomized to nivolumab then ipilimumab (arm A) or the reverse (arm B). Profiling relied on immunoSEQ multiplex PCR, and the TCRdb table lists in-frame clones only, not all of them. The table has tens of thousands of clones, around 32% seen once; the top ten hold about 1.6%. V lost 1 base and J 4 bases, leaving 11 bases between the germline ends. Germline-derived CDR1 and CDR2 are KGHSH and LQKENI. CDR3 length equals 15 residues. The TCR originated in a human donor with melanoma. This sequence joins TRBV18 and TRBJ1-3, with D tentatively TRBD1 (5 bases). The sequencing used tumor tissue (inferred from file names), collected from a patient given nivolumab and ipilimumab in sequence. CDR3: CASSPRPGTGNTIYF. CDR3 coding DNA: TGTGCCAGCTCACCACGGCCGGGGACGGGAAACACCATATATTTT.